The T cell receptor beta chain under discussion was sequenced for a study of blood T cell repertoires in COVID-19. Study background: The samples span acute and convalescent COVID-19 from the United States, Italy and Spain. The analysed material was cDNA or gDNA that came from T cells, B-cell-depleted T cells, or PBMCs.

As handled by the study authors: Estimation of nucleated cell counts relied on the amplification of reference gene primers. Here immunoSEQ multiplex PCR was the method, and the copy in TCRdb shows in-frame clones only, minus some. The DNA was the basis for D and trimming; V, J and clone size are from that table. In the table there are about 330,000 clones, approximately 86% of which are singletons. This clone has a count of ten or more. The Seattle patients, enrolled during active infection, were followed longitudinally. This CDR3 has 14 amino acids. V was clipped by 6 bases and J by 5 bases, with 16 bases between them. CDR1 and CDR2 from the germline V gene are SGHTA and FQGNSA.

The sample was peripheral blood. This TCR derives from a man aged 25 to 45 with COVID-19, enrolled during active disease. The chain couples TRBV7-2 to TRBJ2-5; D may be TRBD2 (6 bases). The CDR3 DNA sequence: TGTGCCAGCAGGCCGGGGCTCAGCGGGGAGACCCAGTACTTC. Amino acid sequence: CASRPGLSGETQYF.